These 2 T cell receptor beta chains were all obtained from the same sample, sequenced in a study of shared clonotypes between healthy human individuals. Here immunoSEQ multiplex PCR was the method, and the copy in TCRdb shows in-frame clones only, minus some. The data hold about 870,000 clones, with more than 85% observed a single time. Terminally differentiated effector memory CD45RA+ cells were left out of the naive CD8 fraction, which was CD45RO-negative and positively selected for CCR7. Source material: naive CD8+ T cells sorted from blood. The source of these receptors is a man aged 30-40 years in good health.

The J gene is TRBJ2-1, the V gene TRBV4-1, with D perhaps TRBD1 (5 bases). CDR3 length equals 13 residues. The V end was cut by 1 base, the J end by 6 bases, with 7 bases between. Germline CDR1 and CDR2: MGHRA and YSYEKL. In nucleotides, the CDR3 is TGCGCCAGCAGCCAAGCGCAGGGCAATGAGCAGTTCTTC. As protein: CASSQAQGNEQFF.

The chain has TRBV27 and TRBJ2-7, with D unclear. The CDR3 has 12 amino acids. The germline V gene encodes CDR1 MNHEY and CDR2 SMNVEV (reference sequence). Between the trimmed V and J ends, which lost 5 bases and 2 bases, there was a span of 7 bases. Here the CDR3 reads CASSPSAYEQYF. The CDR3 DNA is TGTGCCAGCAGTCCCTCCGCCTACGAGCAGTACTTC.